Listed here are 15 T cell receptor beta chains from one sample, sequenced in a study of cytotoxic CD8 clonotypes in ibrutinib-treated CLL. Sequenced by immunoSEQ multiplex PCR; TCRdb stores in-frame clones only, minus some. The sample holds 330,000 or so clones, under 70% seen once. Sequenced material: PBMCs, taken after 36 months of ibrutinib treatment. Source of these receptors: a human donor with chronic lymphocytic leukemia.

The chain joins TRBV6-1 to TRBJ1-3; D is unresolved. Germline assignment: CDR1 MNHNS and CDR2 SASEGT. The CDR3 covers 13 residues. Deletions cut 6 bases from V and 0 bases from J, with 6 bases between. CDR3 sequence: CASRVSSGNTIYF. The CDR3 bases are TGTGCCAGCAGAGTGAGCTCTGGAAACACCATATATTTT.

This clone appeared a few times. The chain couples TRBV6-5 to TRBJ2-7, with 8 positions matching TRBD1. Germline loops: CDR1 MNHEY, CDR2 SVGAGI. The trim removed 0 bases at V and 2 bases at J, leaving 6 bases unmatched. This CDR3 region has 16 residues. The CDR3 region has the DNA TGTGCCAGCAGTTACTCGACGCTCAGGGGGCCCTACGAGCAGTACTTC. Translating gives CASSYSTLRGPYEQYF.

The chain has TRBV6-5 and TRBJ2-7; D ambiguous. Germline V gives CDR1 MNHEY, CDR2 SVGAGI. V shed 5 bases and J shed 3 bases, with 5 bases lying between them. The CDR3 runs to 11 residues. The CDR3 region is CASSQNYEQYF. In nucleotides, the CDR3 is TGTGCCAGCAGTCAAAACTACGAGCAGTACTTC.

For this clone: One junction end does not reproduce the germline sequence, and a read error may be involved. The chain combines TRBV5-1 with TRBJ2-5, with unresolved D. The germline gives CDR1 SGHRS, CDR2 YFSETQ. This CDR3 is built from 14 residues. As DNA, the CDR3 is TGCACCAGCAGCTTGGGGATCCCCTTAGAGACCCAGTACTTC. Protein: CTSSLGIPLETQYF. Full variable domain (rest looked up from reference TRBV5-1 and TRBJ2-5): KAGVTQTPRYLIKTRGQQVTLSCSPISGHRSVSWYQQTPGQGLQFLFEYFSETQRNKGNFPGRFSGRQFSNSRSEMNVSTLELGDSALYLCTSSLGIPLETQYFGPGTRLLVL.

This clone was found once. This chain uses TRBV5-5 with TRBJ2-7; TRBD2 agrees at 10 bases. The J segment lost 2 bases and the V segment lost 1 base, leaving 0 bases of the junction unmatched. There are 14 residues in the CDR3. Germline V gene sequence: CDR1 SGHKS, CDR2 YYEKEE (reference sequence). The CDR3 bases are TGTGCCAGCAGCTTGACTAGCGGGGCCTACGAGCAGTACTTC. Its protein is CASSLTSGAYEQYF.

The chain joins TRBV28 to TRBJ2-3; D gene unclear. Germline V gene sequence: CDR1 MDHEN, CDR2 SYDVKM. The CDR3 runs to 15 residues. V was cut by 3 bases and J by 2 bases, with 12 bases left in between. As DNA, the CDR3 is TGTGCCAGCAGTTTGGTTACCCAGGTCACAGATACGCAGTATTTT. Translation gives CASSLVTQVTDTQYF.

This chain joins TRBV7-9 and TRBJ2-5; no clear D gene. Trimming pared 10 bases from V and 4 bases from J, leaving 4 bases between. CDR3 length: 9 amino acids. The germline V gene encodes CDR1 SEHNR and CDR2 FQNEAQ (reference sequence). The DNA for the CDR3 is TGTGCCACCGGAGAGACCCAGTACTTC. Its protein is CATGETQYF. Based on the CDR3 plus reference TRBV7-9 and TRBJ2-5, the full variable domain is DTGVSQNPRHKITKRGQNVTFRCDPISEHNRLYWYRQTLGQGPEFLTYFQNEAQLEKSRLLSDRFSAERPKGSFSTLEIQRTEQGDSAMYLCATGETQYFGPGTRLLVL.

The chain recombines TRBV6-4 with TRBJ2-2, with 7 bases aligning to TRBD1. V shed 7 bases and J 2 bases; nucleotides not matched to a gene: 4. The length of the CDR3 is 14 residues. CDR1 and CDR2 from the germline V gene are MRHNA and SNTAGT. This CDR3 is CASTDRVNTGELFF. The CDR3 DNA reads as TGTGCCAGCACAGACAGGGTCAACACCGGGGAGCTGTTTTTT.

This clone was observed a few times. One end of the junction varies from germline; a read error may be responsible. This chain joins TRBV5-1 and TRBJ1-5; TRBD1 might be the D (5 bases). The CDR3 runs 11 residues. The V gene's germline CDR1 is SGHRS and CDR2 YFSETQ. For the CDR3, the DNA is TGCGCCAGGACCCTTCCGGGACCCAGGGATTTT. It codes for CARTLPGPRDF.

This rearrangement joins TRBV4-1 to TRBJ2-3, with no clear D. V was trimmed by 4 bases and J by 2 bases, leaving 7 bases between them. This CDR3 has 13 residues. CDR1 is MGHRA, CDR2 YSYEKL, per germline. As DNA, the CDR3 is TGCGCCAGCAGCCTCCGAAACACAGATACGCAGTATTTT. It encodes CASSLRNTDTQYF.

The genes are TRBV7-7 and TRBJ2-1; 12 bases match TRBD2. V shed 1 base and J 8 bases; nucleotides not matched to a gene: 6. CDR3 length: 16 residues. From germline, CDR1 is SSHAT and CDR2 FNYEAQ (reference sequence). The CDR3, as DNA: TGTGCCAGCAGCTTAGGCCTAGCGGGAGGGCCCTATGAGCAGTTCTTC. It translates to CASSLGLAGGPYEQFF.

A few counts support this clone. The V call is TRBV6-5, the J call TRBJ2-1; weak D call: TRBD2 (5 bases). This CDR3 region has 13 residues. V lost 6 bases, J lost 0 bases, and 6 bases lay in between. Germline V gene lookup returns CDR1 MNHEY and CDR2 SVGAGI. Here the CDR3 DNA reads TGTGCCAGCAGGGGGAGCTCCTACAATGAGCAGTTCTTC. This gives the protein CASRGSSYNEQFF.

This clone was counted once. This chain uses TRBV19 with TRBJ2-3; possibly TRBD2 for D (5 bases). V gave up 2 bases and J gave up 2 bases, with 11 bases separating them. CDR3 length equals 15 residues. The germline CDR1 and CDR2 sequences are LNHDA and SQIVND (reference sequence). The CDR3 DNA reads TGTGCCAGTAGTATAAGGGAGCTTTCCACAGATACGCAGTATTTT. This codes for CASSIRELSTDTQYF.

The chain couples TRBV11-2 to TRBJ2-2; D is uncertain. Germline CDR1 and CDR2: SGHAT and FQNNGV. The V gene lost 4 bases and the J gene lost 0 bases, with 3 bases spanning the gap. CDR3 size: 13 residues. The CDR3 DNA follows: TGTGCCAGCAGCTCACCGAACACCGGGGAGCTGTTTTTT. This translates into CASSSPNTGELFF.

The rearrangement joins TRBV7-9 to TRBJ1-1; D is unclear. This CDR3 spans 14 amino acids. The germline CDR1 and CDR2 sequences are SEHNR and FQNEAQ (reference sequence). Trimming removed 1 base at V and 1 base at J, with 7 bases between. CDR3 nucleotide sequence: TGTGCCAGCAGCTTAGGGAGCAGGAACACTGAAGCTTTCTTT. Its protein product is CASSLGSRNTEAFF.